The 20 T cell receptor beta chains listed next were all sequenced from one sample in a study of identical twins. TCRdb ran MiXCR on the 5' RACE reads and lists one entry per CDR3 protein. The sample lists approximately 500,000 distinct CDR3 sequences, 13% to 15% occurring once. These data were also reused for a study on yellow fever vaccine responses in identical twins.

Sequencing input: CD4+ T cells sorted from blood. These receptors all stem from a woman aged 18-29 years in good health.

This clonotype was counted only a few times. The chain recombines TRBV10-3 with TRBJ1-1; D is unclear. Germline CDR1 and CDR2: ENHRY and SYGVKD. V lost 6 bases, J lost 2 bases, and 10 bases lay in between. This CDR3 spans 13 amino acids. CDR3 amino acids: CAIRSGLNTEAFF. As DNA, the CDR3 is TGTGCCATCAGAAGCGGACTAAACACTGAAGCTTTCTTT.

A few counts support this clonotype. This sequence joins TRBV7-2 and TRBJ2-1; D is uncertain. The CDR3 length is 15 residues. V was trimmed by 1 base and J by 0 bases, leaving 7 bases between them. CDR1 is SGHTA, CDR2 FQGNSA, per germline. Here the CDR3 reads CASSLGLHSYNEQFF. The CDR3 DNA sequence: TGTGCCAGCAGCTTAGGACTCCACTCCTACAATGAGCAGTTCTTC.

The chain recombines TRBV29-1 with TRBJ2-4; TRBD1 matches 8 bases. The CDR3 is made up of 15 amino acids. CDR1 and CDR2 from the germline V gene are SQVTM and ANQGSEA. The junction had 6 bases not matched to a gene; V was cut back by 4 bases and J by 1 base. DNA of the CDR3: TGCAGCGTTGTAAGGTGGACAGGGGCCAAAAACATTCAGTACTTC. Encoded protein: CSVVRWTGAKNIQYF.

The chain is built from TRBV29-1 and TRBJ2-7; 8 bases match TRBD2. Germline lookup yields CDR1 SQVTM and CDR2 ANQGSEA. CDR3 size: 14 residues. The V gene end was trimmed by 4 bases and the J gene end by 0 bases; junction bases not matched to a gene: 5. The CDR3 nucleotides read TGCAGCGTTGTACGACTAGCGAGCTCCTACGAGCAGTACTTC. It encodes CSVVRLASSYEQYF.

V gene TRBV5-1 combines with J gene TRBJ2-1; 8 bases match TRBD2. Germline trimming cut 4 bases from V and 9 bases from J; bases unmatched to any gene: 12. Germline V lookup: CDR1 SGHRS, CDR2 YFSETQ. The CDR3 is 15 residues long. The CDR3 DNA reads TGCGCCAGCAGCCCCACGGGAGGGATAGACGGTGAGCAGTTCTTC. It translates to CASSPTGGIDGEQFF.

The chain uses TRBV12-3 or TRBV12-4 and TRBJ2-6, with D unresolved. The CDR3 extends over 17 amino acids. The V and J ends lost 6 bases and 0 bases respectively, with 15 bases between them. CDR3 in amino acids: CASRKTGRSSGANVLTF. The CDR3 bases are TGTGCCAGCAGGAAAACGGGTCGATCCTCTGGGGCCAACGTCCTGACTTTC.

V is TRBV12-3 or TRBV12-4 and J is TRBJ1-2, with D maybe TRBD1 (5 bases). CDR3 length: 15 residues. The V end lost 0 bases, the J end lost 2 bases, and 10 bases lay between the germline ends. CDR3 residues: CASSLAGTMNYGYTF. Here the CDR3 DNA reads TGTGCCAGCAGTTTAGCGGGGACTATGAACTATGGCTACACCTTC.

Concerning this clonotype: The junction differs from germline at one of its ends, possibly a read error. V gene TRBV3-1 combines with J gene TRBJ1-1, with D unresolved. Looked up from germline, CDR1 is LGHDT and CDR2 is YNNKEL (reference sequence). The CDR3 totals 14 residues. This chain's CDR3 is CASSHEFMNPEAFF. CDR3 in DNA: TGTGCCAGCAGCCATGAGTTCATGAACCCTGAAGCTTTCTTT.

The chain carries TRBV12-3 or TRBV12-4 and TRBJ1-5; 7 bases are shared with TRBD1. Trimming cost V 5 bases and J 5 bases; bases outside gene matches: 9. The CDR3 totals 15 residues. CDR3 region: CASSPEKGADQPQHF. The DNA for the CDR3 is TGTGCCAGCAGTCCCGAAAAGGGGGCTGATCAGCCCCAGCATTTT.

The V and J genes are TRBV10-3 and TRBJ2-1; 13 bases align to TRBD2. V trimming: 4 bases; J trimming: 8 bases; junction bases outside the gene matches: 11. The CDR3 sequence is 17 residues long. The germline gives CDR1 ENHRY, CDR2 SYGVKD. The CDR3 DNA is TGTGCCATCAGTGGAGCGTCTGGACTAGCGGGAGCGGATGAGCAGTTCTTC. Protein: CAISGASGLAGADEQFF.

V usage is TRBV19 and J usage is TRBJ1-2, with 7 bases that match TRBD1. Per the germline V gene, CDR1 is LNHDA and CDR2 is SQIVND (reference sequence). The CDR3 extends over 13 amino acids. The J segment lost 4 bases and the V segment lost 4 bases, leaving 3 bases of the junction unmatched. CDR3 sequence reads: CASSTRDSYGYTF. CDR3 coding DNA: TGTGCCAGTAGTACCCGGGACAGCTATGGCTACACCTTC.

The J gene is TRBJ2-5, the V gene TRBV5-4; TRBD2 aligns across 8 bases. The ends lost 4 bases at V and 1 base at J; junction bases unmatched: 3. The germline CDR1 and CDR2 sequences are SGHNT and YYREEE (reference sequence). The CDR3 has 14 amino acids. The CDR3 sequence is CASSKLAVQETQYF. In nucleotides, the CDR3 is TGTGCCAGCAGCAAACTAGCGGTCCAAGAGACCCAGTACTTC.

The chain recombines TRBV11-2 with TRBJ2-5; a possible D gene is TRBD1 (6 bases). The germline V gene has CDR1 SGHAT and CDR2 FQNNGV. With 2 bases removed from V and 2 bases from J, the gap between germline ends came to 18 bases. There are 17 residues in the CDR3. The CDR3 coding sequence is TGTGCCAGCAGCTTATATCTCCACAGGGCGACACAAGAGACCCAGTACTTC. This encodes CASSLYLHRATQETQYF.

On this clonotype itself: One junction end disagrees with the germline gene, perhaps due to a read error. The chain joins TRBV20-1 to TRBJ2-5, with D tentatively TRBD1 (5 bases). The V gene's germline CDR1 is DFQATT and CDR2 SNEGSKA (reference sequence). There are 14 residues in the CDR3. This chain's CDR3 is CSAREGVRQQTQYF. Written as DNA, the CDR3 is TGCAGTGCTAGAGAAGGGGTTCGCCAACAGACCCAGTACTTC.

V is TRBV20-1 and J is TRBJ2-3; 12 bases map to TRBD2. V was pared by 1 base and J by 2 bases, with 4 bases of the junction left unmatched. CDR1 is DFQATT, CDR2 SNEGSKA, per germline (reference sequence). This CDR3 spans 16 amino acids. The CDR3 DNA reads as TGCAGTGCTAGAGTAGGACTAGCGGGATTCACAGATACGCAGTATTTT. This sequence encodes CSARVGLAGFTDTQYF.

This clonotype came up a few times. The V and J genes are TRBV28 and TRBJ2-3, with a weak D call TRBD2 (6 bases). The V and J ends lost 6 bases and 2 bases respectively, with 9 bases between them. The CDR3 runs 13 residues. Germline V CDR1 and CDR2: MDHEN, SYDVKM. The CDR3 loop is CASRRGFTDTQYF. The CDR3 nucleotides are TGTGCCAGCAGGCGGGGATTCACAGATACGCAGTATTTT. The whole variable domain, remainder taken from reference TRBV28 and TRBJ2-3, is DVKVTQSSRYLVKRTGEKVFLECVQDMDHENMFWYRQDPGLGLRLIYFSYDVKMKEKGDIPEGYSVSREKKERFSLILESASTNQTSMYLCASRRGFTDTQYFGPGTRLTVL.

The table lists this clonotype with a few counts. The chain employs TRBV10-3 and TRBJ2-1; 9 nucleotides match TRBD2. Germline loops: CDR1 ENHRY, CDR2 SYGVKD. This CDR3 region has 20 residues. With V trimmed by 5 bases and J by 0 bases, 17 bases remained unmatched. CDR3 in DNA: TGTGCCATCAGTCGCGGACAGTTCGTAGCGGGAGCGCCCTCCTACAATGAGCAGTTCTTC. Protein: CAISRGQFVAGAPSYNEQFF.

This clonotype was picked up a small number of times. The V gene is TRBV29-1, the J gene TRBJ2-7; D remains ambiguous. The CDR3 is made up of 12 amino acids. Germline V gives CDR1 SQVTM, CDR2 ANQGSEA. The V and J ends lost 5 bases and 2 bases respectively, with 10 bases between them. The CDR3: CSVSFSTYEQYF. DNA of the CDR3: TGCAGCGTTAGTTTCAGTACCTACGAGCAGTACTTC.

In this sample, this clonotype turned up a few times. The V and J genes are TRBV2 and TRBJ2-3; no clear D. V was trimmed by 7 bases and J by 3 bases, leaving 11 bases between them. The CDR3 sequence is 13 residues long. CDR1 is SNHLY and CDR2 is FYNNEI in the germline V gene. The CDR3 DNA reads TGTGCCAGCACCAAGACCTGGACAGATACGCAGTATTTT. Protein sequence: CASTKTWTDTQYF.

V and J are TRBV5-1 and TRBJ2-7; D is unresolved. Germline V gene lookup returns CDR1 SGHRS and CDR2 YFSETQ. The CDR3 runs to 14 residues. Trimming left V 2 bases short and J 1 base short, with 10 bases between. The CDR3 sequence: CASSFVAESYEQYF. CDR3 in DNA: TGCGCCAGCAGCTTTGTTGCGGAGTCCTACGAGCAGTACTTC.